This T cell receptor (beta chain) was obtained from a study of blood T cells in healthy people across ages. Study conclusions and caveats: Estimated diversity across one million T cells was deemed an underestimate.

At least 7 million PBMCs were isolated per sample. Using a J-beta primer mix together with a sample-barcoded 5' primer, a second PCR was run for about 6 to 12 cycles. MiXCR was run by TCRdb on the 5' RACE reads, yielding one entry per CDR3 protein. The sample has approximately 800,000 distinct CDR3 sequences, roughly 50% seen once. This clonotype was detected only once. The target antigen is unknown. V was clipped by 1 base and J by 3 bases; unmatched bases: 8. The germline CDR1 and CDR2 sequences are SGHTA and FQGNSA. The CDR3 has 16 residues. This TCR was recovered from a man aged 40-49 years in good health. Sequencing was done on a sample of blood. The chain combines TRBV7-2 with TRBJ2-5; the match to TRBD2 covers 7 bases. The CDR3 is CASSLVGAGVKETQYF. For the CDR3, the DNA is TGTGCCAGCAGCTTAGTCGGCGCGGGAGTTAAAGAGACCCAGTACTTC.